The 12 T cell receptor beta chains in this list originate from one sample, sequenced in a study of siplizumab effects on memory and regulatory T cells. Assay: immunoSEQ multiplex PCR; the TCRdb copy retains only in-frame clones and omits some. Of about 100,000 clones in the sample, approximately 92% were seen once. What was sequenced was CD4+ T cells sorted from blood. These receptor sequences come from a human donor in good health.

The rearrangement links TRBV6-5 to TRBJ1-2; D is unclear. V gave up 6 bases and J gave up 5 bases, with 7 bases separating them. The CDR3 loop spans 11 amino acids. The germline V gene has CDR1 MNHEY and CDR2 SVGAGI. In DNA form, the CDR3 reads TGTGCCAGCAGCTCACTATATGGCTACACCTTC. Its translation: CASSSLYGYTF.

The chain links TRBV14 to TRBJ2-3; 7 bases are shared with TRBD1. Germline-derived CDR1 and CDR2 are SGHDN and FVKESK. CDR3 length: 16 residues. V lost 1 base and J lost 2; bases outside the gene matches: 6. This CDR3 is CASSQGGTVPTDTQYF. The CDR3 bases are TGTGCCAGCAGCCAAGGAGGGACAGTGCCCACAGATACGCAGTATTTT.

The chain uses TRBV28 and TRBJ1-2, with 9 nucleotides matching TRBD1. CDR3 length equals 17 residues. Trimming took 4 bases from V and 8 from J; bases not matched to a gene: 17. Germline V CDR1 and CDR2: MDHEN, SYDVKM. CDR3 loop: CASSSYPDRGSLGGYTF. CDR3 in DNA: TGTGCCAGCAGTTCTTACCCGGACAGGGGCTCCCTTGGGGGCTACACCTTC.

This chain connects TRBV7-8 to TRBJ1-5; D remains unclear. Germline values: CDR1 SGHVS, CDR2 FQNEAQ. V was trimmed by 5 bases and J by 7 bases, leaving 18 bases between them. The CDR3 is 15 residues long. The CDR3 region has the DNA TGTGCCAGCAGCCTCTCGTATGGATTTGGACAGCCCCAGCATTTT. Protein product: CASSLSYGFGQPQHF.

CDR3: CASSLLRGLYTEAFF. CDR3 nucleotide sequence: TGTGCCAGCAGCTTACTTCGGGGGTTGTACACTGAAGCTTTCTTT. The chain couples TRBV7-3 to TRBJ1-1; D perhaps matches TRBD1 (5 bases). The CDR3 runs 15 residues. Germline CDR1 is SGHTA and CDR2 is FQGTGA. V shed 2 bases and J shed 3 bases, with 13 bases lying between them.

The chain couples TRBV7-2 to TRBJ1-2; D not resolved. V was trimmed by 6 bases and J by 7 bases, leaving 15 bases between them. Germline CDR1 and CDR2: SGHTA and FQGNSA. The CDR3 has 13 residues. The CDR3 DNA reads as TGTGCCAGCAGTCCCGGGAGAGCGGGTGGCTACACCTTC. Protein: CASSPGRAGGYTF.

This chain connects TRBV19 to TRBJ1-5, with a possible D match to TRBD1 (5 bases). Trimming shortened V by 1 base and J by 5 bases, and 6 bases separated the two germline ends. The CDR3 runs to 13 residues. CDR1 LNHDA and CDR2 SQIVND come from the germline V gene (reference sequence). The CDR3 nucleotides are TGTGCCAGTAGTATAGTCAGGGATCAGCCCCAGCATTTT. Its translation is CASSIVRDQPQHF.

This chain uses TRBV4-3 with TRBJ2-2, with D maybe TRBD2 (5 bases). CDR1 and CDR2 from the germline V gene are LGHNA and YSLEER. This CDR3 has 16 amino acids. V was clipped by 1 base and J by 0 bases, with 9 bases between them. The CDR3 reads CASSQGRATNTGELFF. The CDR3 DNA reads TGCGCCAGCAGCCAAGGGCGGGCTACGAACACCGGGGAGCTGTTTTTT.

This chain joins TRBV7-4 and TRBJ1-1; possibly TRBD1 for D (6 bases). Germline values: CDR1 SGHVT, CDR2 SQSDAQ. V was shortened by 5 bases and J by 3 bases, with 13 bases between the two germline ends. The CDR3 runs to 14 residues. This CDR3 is CASSRNRDDTEAFF. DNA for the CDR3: TGTGCCAGCAGCCGTAACAGGGACGACACTGAAGCTTTCTTT. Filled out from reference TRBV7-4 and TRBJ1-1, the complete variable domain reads GAGVSQSPRYKVAKRGRDVALRCDSISGHVTLYWYRQTLGQGSEVLTYSQSDAQRDKSGRPSGRFSAERPERSVSTLKIQRTEQGDSAVYLCASSRNRDDTEAFFGQGTRLTVV.

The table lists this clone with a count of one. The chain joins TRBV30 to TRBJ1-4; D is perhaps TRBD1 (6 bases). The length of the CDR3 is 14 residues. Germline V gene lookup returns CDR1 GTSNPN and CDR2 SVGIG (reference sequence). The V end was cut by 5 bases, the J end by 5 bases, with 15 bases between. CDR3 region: CAWGGAGGNEKLFF. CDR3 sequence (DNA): TGTGCCTGGGGGGGGGCAGGCGGCAATGAAAAACTGTTTTTT.

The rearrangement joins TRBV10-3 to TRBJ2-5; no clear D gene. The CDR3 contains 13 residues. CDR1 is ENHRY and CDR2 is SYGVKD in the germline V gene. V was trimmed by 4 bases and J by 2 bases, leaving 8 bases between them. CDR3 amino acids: CAISGTYQETQYF. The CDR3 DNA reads TGTGCCATCAGTGGAACTTATCAAGAGACCCAGTACTTC.

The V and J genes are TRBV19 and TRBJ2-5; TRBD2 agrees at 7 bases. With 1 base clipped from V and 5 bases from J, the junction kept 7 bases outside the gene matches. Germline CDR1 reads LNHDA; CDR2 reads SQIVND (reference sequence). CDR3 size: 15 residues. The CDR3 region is CASSIAGAGRETQYF. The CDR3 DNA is TGTGCCAGTAGTATAGCCGGAGCGGGGCGGGAGACCCAGTACTTC.